The present T cell receptor (beta chain) was sequenced within a study of blood T cell repertoires in COVID-19. Study-wide background: Some COVID-19 samples were acute and others convalescent; all came from the United States, Italy and Spain. PBMCs, B-cell-depleted T cells, or T cells provided the cDNA or gDNA that made up the material.

Authors' methods: Nucleated cell counts were estimated from reference gene primer amplification. Generated by immunoSEQ multiplex PCR, the TCRdb table keeps only in-frame clones and is missing some. The D gene and trimming were derived from the DNA, and the V and J assignments and clone size from that table. The sample contains fewer than 300,000 clones, approximately 90% of which appear only once. After removal of 5 bases from V and 7 bases from J, the junction contained 20 bases not matched to a gene. This CDR3 comprises 18 residues. Germline assignment: CDR1 LGHDT and CDR2 YNNKEL (reference sequence).

Sequenced sample: peripheral blood. The receptor was derived from a man in his fifties or sixties who had recovered from COVID-19. The V gene is TRBV3-1 (or the pseudogene TRBV3-2), the J gene TRBJ2-5, with TRBD2 matching over 9 bases. Written as DNA, the CDR3 is TGTGCCAGCAGCGCCTGGAATAGCGGGGGTATAACAAGAGCGACCCAGTACTTC. Its translation: CASSAWNSGGITRATQYF.